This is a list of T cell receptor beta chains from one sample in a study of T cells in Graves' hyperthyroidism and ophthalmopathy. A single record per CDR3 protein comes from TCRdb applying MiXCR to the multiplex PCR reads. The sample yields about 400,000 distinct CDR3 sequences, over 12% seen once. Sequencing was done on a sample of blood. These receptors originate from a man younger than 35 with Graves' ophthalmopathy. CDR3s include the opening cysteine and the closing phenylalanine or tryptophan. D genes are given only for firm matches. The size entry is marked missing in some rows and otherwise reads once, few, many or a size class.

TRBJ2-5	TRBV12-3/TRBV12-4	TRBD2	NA	CASRGTGTSGNGYQETQYF	TGTGCCAGCAGGGGGACCGGGACTAGCGGGAACGGGTACCAAGAGACCCAGTACTTC
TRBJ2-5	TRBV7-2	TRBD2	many	CATLRAGTSGETQYF	TGTGCCACCCTGAGGGCCGGGACTAGCGGGGAGACCCAGTACTTC
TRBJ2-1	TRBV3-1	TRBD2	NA	CASSQRLAGRYNEQFF	TGTGCCAGCAGCCAACGACTAGCGGGGCGCTACAATGAGCAGTTCTTC
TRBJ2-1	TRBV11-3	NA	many	CASSFRTGYYNEQFF	TGTGCCAGCAGCTTCCGGACTGGTTACTACAATGAGCAGTTCTTC
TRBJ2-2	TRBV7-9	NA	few	CASSSQDTGELFF	TGTGCCAGCAGCTCCCAGGATACCGGGGAGCTGTTTTTT
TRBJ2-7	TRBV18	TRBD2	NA	CASSPPRSGSLNEQYF	TGTGCCAGCTCACCACCGAGGAGCGGGAGTCTGAACGAGCAGTACTTC
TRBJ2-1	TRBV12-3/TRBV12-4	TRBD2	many	CASSFSGTGGSNEQFF	TGTGCCAGCAGTTTTTCCGGGACGGGAGGGTCCAATGAGCAGTTCTTC
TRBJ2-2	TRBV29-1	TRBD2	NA	CSVGLREGGELFF	TGCAGCGTTGGGCTGCGGGAGGGCGGGGAGCTGTTTTTT
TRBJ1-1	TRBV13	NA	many	CASSLRRTVNTEAFF	TGTGCCAGCAGCTTAAGGAGGACAGTCAACACTGAAGCTTTCTTT
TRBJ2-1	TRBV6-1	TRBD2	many	CASSYTGTSGGGEQFF	TGTGCCAGCAGTTACACCGGGACTAGCGGGGGAGGTGAGCAGTTCTTC
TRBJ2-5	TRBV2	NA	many	CASSGGYETQYF	TGTGCCAGCAGTGGAGGGTACGAGACCCAGTACTTC
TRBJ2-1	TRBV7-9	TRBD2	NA	CASSLGGLAGPYTQQFF	TGTGCCAGCAGCTTGGGGGGACTAGCGGGACCCTACACTCAGCAGTTCTTC
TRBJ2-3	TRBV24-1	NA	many	CATSDFRHTDTQYF	TGTGCCACCAGTGATTTTCGGCACACAGATACGCAGTATTTT
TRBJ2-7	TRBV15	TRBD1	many	CATSRKSGQGAGEQYF	TGTGCCACCAGCAGGAAAAGCGGACAGGGGGCGGGCGAGCAGTACTTC
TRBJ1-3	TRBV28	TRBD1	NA	CASSDPGTGGFGNTIYF	TGTGCCAGCAGTGACCCCGGGACAGGGGGCTTTGGAAACACCATATATTTT
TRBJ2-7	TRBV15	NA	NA	CATSRDRAVPSNEQYF	TGTGCCACCAGCAGAGATAGAGCGGTCCCCTCCAATGAGCAGTACTTC
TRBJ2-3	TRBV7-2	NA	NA	CASSLSSRRTDTQYF	TGTGCCAGCAGCTTATCCTCACGCCGCACAGATACGCAGTATTTT
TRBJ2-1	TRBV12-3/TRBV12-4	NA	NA	CASSWSPSEQFF	TGTGCCAGCAGTTGGTCCCCCTCCGAGCAGTTCTTC
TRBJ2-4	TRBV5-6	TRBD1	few	CASSSGQEGNIQYF	TGTGCCAGCAGCTCGGGACAGGAGGGAAACATTCAGTACTTC
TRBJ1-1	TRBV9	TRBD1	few	CASSVGPGGPEAFF	TGTGCCAGCAGCGTAGGGCCAGGGGGGCCCGAAGCTTTCTTT
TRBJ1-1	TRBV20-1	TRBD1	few	CSTTGENTEAFF	TGCAGTACTACAGGGGAGAACACTGAAGCTTTCTTT
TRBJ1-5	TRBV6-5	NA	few	CASSYDLSQPQHF	TGTGCCAGCAGTTACGACTTGAGTCAGCCCCAGCATTTT
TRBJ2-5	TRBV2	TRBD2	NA	CASSTSGGRVNF	TGTGCCAGCAGTACTAGCGGGGGTAGGGTGAACTTC
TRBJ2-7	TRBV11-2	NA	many	CASSIRLAPSSYEQYF	TGTGCCAGCAGCATTCGTCTAGCACCGAGCTCCTACGAGCAGTACTTC